The 17 T cell receptor beta chains reported below all come from one sample, sequenced in a study of tumor-infiltrating lymphocytes in primary liver carcinoma. Taking roughly 20-34 mg of unsorted bulk tissue, the authors co-extracted RNA and DNA. Total RNA (around 0.45 ug) served as template for TCR beta cDNA synthesis primed by a constant-region primer. Amplification in three nested multiplex PCR rounds with slightly modified ARM-PCR gave rise to TCR beta libraries. The first two PCR rounds used TRBV1-TRBV30 forward primers with a C-beta reverse primer, nine to eleven cycles each. Each CDR3 protein gets one entry after TCRdb re-called the multiplex PCR reads with MiXCR. Found here are some 55,000 distinct CDR3 sequences, about 73% of them singletons; the top ten hold about 25%. The sequenced material came from liver tumor tissue from sampling region 2. Subset reported: tumor region T2, inferior pole. The receptors were sampled from a man in his forties with primary liver carcinoma and hepatitis B virus infection.

With respect to this clonotype: The CDR3 does not close with the conserved phenylalanine or tryptophan, likely indicating a read error. The limits of the CDR3 on the DNA are not certain, so only TCRdb's listed CDR3 is given. The rearrangement uses TRBV6-1 and TRBJ2-7. Germline assignment: CDR1 MNHNS and CDR2 SASEGT. The CDR3 is 13 residues long, counting both termini. CDR3 loop: CGSSELVFYEQYC.

As regards this clonotype: A read error may account for a junction end that differs from germline. This chain links TRBV29-1 with TRBJ2-1, with 9 bases that match TRBD2. From germline, CDR1 is SQVTM and CDR2 ANQGSEA. CDR3 length: 15 amino acids. The CDR3 loop reads CSVEDSSGRLDEQSF. CDR3 in DNA: TGCAGCGTCGAAGATAGTAGCGGGAGACTGGATGAGCAGTCCTTC.

In the case of this clonotype: Relative to the germline gene, one junction end is altered; a read error may explain this. This sequence joins TRBV12-3 or TRBV12-4 and TRBJ2-7; possible D gene TRBD2, 5 bases. The CDR3 totals 13 residues. This CDR3 is CASTRREDYEQYF. The DNA for the CDR3 is TGTGCCAGTACCCGACGGGAAGACTACGAGCAATACTTC.

The CDR3 sequence: CASSCRDICRRGNEQYF. The CDR3 DNA reads as TGTGCCAGCAGTTGCCGGGACATCTGCAGGCGAGGGAACGAGCAGTACTTC. V usage is TRBV6-5 and J usage is TRBJ2-7; TRBD1 is a possible D gene (6 bases). Looked up from germline, CDR1 is MNHEY and CDR2 is SVGAGI. This CDR3 region has 17 residues. The germline V and J ends were trimmed by 4 bases and 5 bases, with 24 bases remaining between them.

Comments on this clonotype: Without the conserved terminal phenylalanine or tryptophan, this CDR3 likely stems from a read error. It is unclear where the CDR3 begins or ends on the DNA, so no DNA is shown, and the CDR3 is as TCRdb lists it. This chain links TRBV11-2 with TRBJ1-3; the table assigns TRBD1, which was not confirmed against the DNA. 13 amino acids form the CDR3, both terminal residues included. Germline assignment: CDR1 SGHAT and CDR2 FQNNGV. The CDR3 sequence: CASAQGAGNTTYY.

A word on this clonotype: The junction shows a germline mismatch at one end, possibly a read error. J is TRBJ2-1 and V is TRBV5-6; perhaps D is TRBD1 or TRBD2 (5 bases each). The CDR3 sequence is 14 residues long. CDR1 is SGHDT and CDR2 is YYEEEE in the germline V gene. CDR3 bases: TGTGTCAGCAGTTTCGGGGCGGTGGGCAATGAGCAGTTCTTC. It specifies CVSSFGAVGNEQFF.

The chain joins TRBV30 to TRBJ2-7; 11 positions agree with TRBD2. The junction had 12 bases not matched to a gene; V was cut back by 8 bases and J by 3 bases. CDR1 is GTSNPN, CDR2 SVGIG, per germline (reference sequence). The CDR3 is made up of 15 amino acids. CDR3 in DNA: TGTGCCCCGAGTCCACTAGCGGGAGTGAGCTACGAGCAGTACTTC. Its translation: CAPSPLAGVSYEQYF.

This clonotype has a count of ten or more. The rearrangement joins TRBV7-9 to TRBJ2-2, with 9 bases aligning to TRBD1. With V trimmed by 5 bases and J by 3 bases, 13 bases remained unmatched. Germline V gives CDR1 SEHNR, CDR2 FQNEAQ (reference sequence). This CDR3 has 18 amino acids. CDR3 nucleotide sequence: TGTGCCAGCAGCAATATCCCGGGACAGGGTTCGGACACCGGGGAGCTGTTTTTT. Translating it yields CASSNIPGQGSDTGELFF. The full variable domain, its missing parts supplied by reference TRBV7-9 and TRBJ2-2, is DTGVSQNPRHKITKRGQNVTFRCDPISEHNRLYWYRQTLGQGPEFLTYFQNEAQLEKSRLLSDRFSAERPKGSFSTLEIQRTEQGDSAMYLCASSNIPGQGSDTGELFFGEGSRLTVL.

In this sample, this clonotype is medium-sized. The chain combines TRBV11-2 with TRBJ2-1; no reliable D call. The CDR3 contains 14 residues. Germline values: CDR1 SGHAT, CDR2 FQNNGV. Trimming cost V 3 bases and J 5 bases, with 11 bases left between them. This CDR3 is CASSFIEQNNEQFF. The CDR3 DNA sequence: TGTGCCAGCAGCTTTATCGAGCAAAACAATGAGCAGTTCTTC. Full variable domain (rest looked up from reference TRBV11-2 and TRBJ2-1): EAGVAQSPRYKIIEKRQSVAFWCNPISGHATLYWYQQILGQGPKLLIQFQNNGVVDDSQLPKDRFSAERLKGVDSTLKIQPAKLEDSAVYLCASSFIEQNNEQFFGPGTRLTVL.

About this clonotype: The junction departs from the called germline gene at one end, perhaps through a read error. The chain combines TRBV11-2 with TRBJ2-2, with D perhaps matching TRBD1 or TRBD2 (5 bases each). Germline V gene sequence: CDR1 SGHAT, CDR2 FQNNGV. The CDR3 spans 15 residues. CDR3 bases: TGTGCCAGCAACTTACTCAGGGCGGACACCGGGGAGCTGTTATTT. Its translation is CASNLLRADTGELLF.

This clonotype has a count of ten or more. V is TRBV4-2 and J is TRBJ2-2; D unresolved. Trimming pared 0 bases from V and 7 bases from J, leaving 6 bases between. This CDR3 comprises 13 residues. Germline CDR1 reads LGHNA; CDR2 reads YNFKEQ. The CDR3 loop is CASSQEKGGELFF. The CDR3 coding sequence is TGTGCCAGCAGCCAAGAAAAGGGCGGGGAGCTGTTTTTT.

As regards this clonotype: One end of the junction fails to match germline, which may point to a read error. The chain links TRBV28 to TRBJ2-3; tentative D call: TRBD1 (6 bases). This CDR3 comprises 13 residues. Germline CDR1 reads MDHEN; CDR2 reads SYDVKM. CDR3 protein: CDSSFEGVDTQYF. DNA for the CDR3: TGTGACAGCAGTTTTGAGGGGGTGGATACACAGTATTTT. Variable domain in full (rest from reference TRBV28 and TRBJ2-3): DVKVTQSSRYLVKRTGEKVFLECVQDMDHENMFWYRQDPGLGLRLIYFSYDVKMKEKGDIPEGYSVSREKKERFSLILESASTNQTSMYLCDSSFEGVDTQYFGPGTRLTVL.

In regard to this clonotype: The missing conserved phenylalanine or tryptophan at the end of this CDR3 makes a read error likely. J is TRBJ2-1 and V is TRBV24-1; tentatively, D is TRBD1 (5 bases). CDR1 is KGHDR and CDR2 is SFDVKD in the germline V gene. This CDR3 comprises 16 residues. CDR3 sequence reads: CVTSYYAQGRGHEQFS. The CDR3 DNA follows: TGTGTCACCAGCTACTATGCCCAGGGTAGGGGCCATGAGCAGTTCTCC.

This clonotype was counted many times. The chain has TRBV6-5 and TRBJ2-1; the match to TRBD2 covers 8 bases. This CDR3 spans 17 amino acids. Trimming removed 2 bases from V and 4 bases from J; junction bases left unmatched: 10. CDR1 is MNHEY and CDR2 is SVGAGI in the germline V gene. The CDR3 loop reads CASSYLAGHRLYNEQFF. CDR3 DNA: TGTGCCAGCAGTTACCTAGCGGGCCACCGATTATACAATGAGCAGTTCTTC.

The table lists this clonotype with a count of one. At one boundary the junction diverges from the germline segment, which might be a read error. The J gene is TRBJ2-7, the V gene TRBV7-9; TRBD2 agrees at 9 bases. CDR1 is SEHNR and CDR2 is FQNEAQ in the germline V gene (reference sequence). CDR3 length: 13 amino acids. In nucleotides, the CDR3 is TGTACCAGCAGCATGGGGACTAGCTCAGGTCAGTACTTC. This sequence encodes CTSSMGTSSGQYF. Full variable domain (outside the CDR3, taken from reference TRBV7-9 and TRBJ2-7): DTGVSQNPRHKITKRGQNVTFRCDPISEHNRLYWYRQTLGQGPEFLTYFQNEAQLEKSRLLSDRFSAERPKGSFSTLEIQRTEQGDSAMYLCTSSMGTSSGQYFGPGTRLTVT.

With regard to this clonotype: Given a much more abundant clone one base away, this may be a read error. The gene calls are TRBV28 and TRBJ2-5, with 8 positions matching TRBD1. Germline assignment: CDR1 MDHEN and CDR2 SYDVKM. CDR3 size: 14 residues. The CDR3 protein is CTSSDGQGTETQYF. The CDR3 DNA reads as TGTACCAGCAGTGACGGACAGGGTACAGAGACCCAGTACTTC.

Note on this clonotype: One end of the junction does not line up with germline, which may come from a read error. The chain is built from TRBV6-5 and TRBJ2-3, with 7 nucleotides matching TRBD2. Germline-derived CDR1 and CDR2 are MNHEY and SVGAGI. The CDR3 length is 15 residues. Here the CDR3 DNA reads TGTGCCAGCAATCTGGCGGGAGATACTACAGGTACGCAATATTTT. This sequence encodes CASNLAGDTTGTQYF.